A few counts support the clone carrying this TCR beta chain. Antigen unknown. Trimming stripped 4 bases from V and 2 bases from J, with 9 bases between. This CDR3 is built from 13 residues. The germline V gene has CDR1 LNHNV and CDR2 YYDKDF (reference sequence). This PCR relied on a set of 60 Vbeta primers and 13 Jbeta primers. Clones were read by immunoSEQ multiplex PCR, and TCRdb kept only the in-frame ones, dropping some. The table includes approximately 180,000 clones, roughly three quarters detected once. This record comes from a study of cytomegalovirus exposure and HLA in healthy donors. The wider study: Prior work identified some 120 million unique TCR beta sequences in approximately 200 million T cells. Notes on the study in general: In a later analysis, HLA-associated TCR beta chains were more clonally expanded than equally common others. Overall, about 160 TCR beta chains were annotated as cytomegalovirus-associated. In an earlier analysis, most TCR beta V segments were productive about 90% or about 30% of the time.

The sequence was obtained from a woman aged 45-65 years in good health and CMV-seronegative. The sequenced material came from PBMCs. This chain connects TRBV15 to TRBJ2-7; tentative D call: TRBD2 (5 bases). In DNA, the CDR3 is TGTGCCACCAGCACTCAACTAGCCTACGAGCAGTACTTC. Its protein is CATSTQLAYEQYF.